These 18 T cell receptor beta chains were sequenced from one sample in a study of shared clonotypes between healthy human individuals. Naive-designated CD8 cells lacked CD45RO, were positively enriched for CCR7, and omitted terminally differentiated effector memory CD45RA+ cells. Profiled with immunoSEQ multiplex PCR; TCRdb holds only in-frame clones, not every one. The sample holds 2 million to 2.5 million clones; approximately 94% are singletons and the top ten take 1.7%. The material sequenced was naive CD8+ T cells from PBMCs. The origin of the receptors is a man younger than 30 in good health. Some clones in this sample may be carry-over from other donors' samples.

V gene TRBV20-1 combines with J gene TRBJ2-1; D not resolved. Trimming took off 5 bases at V and 7 bases at J, with 9 bases between the two ends. Germline values: CDR1 DFQATT, CDR2 SNEGSKA (reference sequence). The CDR3 extends over 11 amino acids. CDR3 in DNA: TGCAGTGCTCTTTCCTCGAATGAGCAGTTCTTC. Residues: CSALSSNEQFF.

Points on this clone: The identical CDR3 is also encoded by other nucleotide sequences in the sample. V gene TRBV9 combines with J gene TRBJ2-5; D remains ambiguous. The CDR3 loop spans 14 amino acids. V was shortened by 0 bases and J by 5 bases, with 11 bases between the two germline ends. Germline V gene sequence: CDR1 SGDLS, CDR2 YYNGEE. The CDR3 loop reads CASSVAGTRETQYF. CDR3 sequence (DNA): TGTGCCAGCAGCGTAGCAGGTACCAGGGAGACCCAGTACTTC. Looking up the rest from reference TRBV9 and TRBJ2-5 gives the full variable domain: DSGVTQTPKHLITATGQRVTLRCSPRSGDLSVYWYQQSLDQGLQFLIQYYNGEERAKGNILERFSAQQFPDLHSELNLSSLELGDSALYFCASSVAGTRETQYFGPGTRLLVL.

This chain joins TRBV27 and TRBJ2-7; D is unresolved. V gave up 2 bases and J gave up 6 bases, with 8 bases separating them. The CDR3 sequence is 12 residues long. The germline gives CDR1 MNHEY, CDR2 SMNVEV (reference sequence). CDR3 protein: CASSLAPCEQYF. Written as DNA, the CDR3 is TGTGCCAGCAGTTTAGCCCCCTGCGAGCAGTACTTC.

This clone turned up a few times. The V gene is TRBV6-5, the J gene TRBJ1-1; D is unresolved. The CDR3 is 14 amino acids. In germline, CDR1 is MNHEY, CDR2 SVGAGI. The V end was cut by 5 bases, the J end by 4 bases, with 14 bases between. In nucleotides, the CDR3 is TGTGCCAGCAGTGCGCTAAGGGAGGTCACTGAAGCTTTCTTT. Translated, it gives CASSALREVTEAFF.

The chain has TRBV28 and TRBJ1-5; TRBD1 is a possible D gene (5 bases). CDR1 and CDR2 from the germline V gene are MDHEN and SYDVKM. V lost 8 bases and J lost 4, with 9 bases in between. CDR3 length: 12 amino acids. The CDR3 DNA reads TGTGCCAGCCGGGGGAGAAATCAGCCCCAGCATTTT. As protein: CASRGRNQPQHF.

The table lists this clone with a few counts. J is TRBJ2-7 and V is TRBV5-6; unclear D gene. The V end was cut by 1 base, the J end by 5 bases, with 7 bases between. Germline lookup yields CDR1 SGHDT and CDR2 YYEEEE. The CDR3 length is 12 residues. The CDR3 bases are TGTGCCAGCAGCTTGCTGGGAAACGAGCAGTACTTC. Translation: CASSLLGNEQYF.

The chain couples TRBV4-1 to TRBJ2-6; 10 bases line up with TRBD1. The J segment lost 0 bases and the V segment lost 2 bases, leaving 10 bases of the junction unmatched. The CDR3 has 20 amino acids. Germline-derived CDR1 and CDR2 are MGHRA and YSYEKL. CDR3 residues: CASSQSRVGTGDSGANVLTF. CDR3 nucleotides: TGCGCCAGCAGCCAATCAAGAGTCGGGACAGGGGACTCTGGGGCCAACGTCCTGACTTTC.

The chain has TRBV10-3 and TRBJ2-7; no clear D gene. V was shortened by 0 bases and J by 3 bases, with 6 bases between the two germline ends. The CDR3 contains 13 residues. CDR1 and CDR2 (germline): ENHRY, SYGVKD. DNA of the CDR3: TGTGCCATCAGTGAGTCTGGGTACTACGAGCAGTACTTC. This codes for CAISESGYYEQYF.

The chain employs TRBV7-8 and TRBJ2-1; TRBD1 is a possible D gene (5 bases). Trimming took 3 bases from V and 8 from J, leaving 14 bases between them. Germline lookup yields CDR1 SGHVS and CDR2 FQNEAQ. This CDR3 contains 14 residues. CDR3 in DNA: TGTGCCAGCAGCTTGTACTATTTAGGGGATGAGCAGTTCTTC. Its protein is CASSLYYLGDEQFF.

In its sample, this clone was seen once. This chain connects TRBV7-2 to TRBJ1-5; TRBD1 agrees at 8 bases. The CDR3 is 19 residues long. Trimming removed 1 base from V and 4 bases from J; junction bases left unmatched: 15. CDR1 is SGHTA and CDR2 is FQGNSA in the germline V gene. The CDR3 here is CASSLEEVLGQEINQPQHF. The CDR3 DNA is TGTGCCAGCAGCTTAGAGGAGGTTTTGGGACAGGAGATTAATCAGCCCCAGCATTTT.

V and J are TRBV7-6 and TRBJ2-1; TRBD2 agrees at 9 bases. V was clipped by 5 bases and J by 2 bases; unmatched bases: 7. The CDR3 loop spans 16 amino acids. Germline V gene sequence: CDR1 SGHVS, CDR2 FNYEAQ. The CDR3 nucleotides are TGTGCCAGCAGCCCCACTTCTAGCGGGACCTACAATGAGCAGTTCTTC. It yields the protein CASSPTSSGTYNEQFF.

V gene TRBV7-8 combines with J gene TRBJ2-1; no firm D call. Germline loops: CDR1 SGHVS, CDR2 FQNEAQ. Trimming took 1 base from V and 7 from J, leaving 8 bases between them. The CDR3 covers 13 residues. CDR3 sequence: CASSLEVVNEQFF. As DNA, the CDR3 is TGTGCCAGCAGCTTAGAAGTAGTTAATGAGCAGTTCTTC. The full variable domain, rest sourced from reference TRBV7-8 and TRBJ2-1, is GAGVSQSPRYKVAKRGQDVALRCDPISGHVSLFWYQQALGQGPEFLTYFQNEAQLDKSGLPSDRFFAERPEGSVSTLKIQRTQQEDSAVYLCASSLEVVNEQFFGPGTRLTVL.

The chain couples TRBV11-1 to TRBJ1-1; D gene ambiguous. CDR1 and CDR2 (germline): SGHAT, FQDESV (reference sequence). Trimming removed 5 bases from V and 0 bases from J, with 7 bases in between. The CDR3 has 13 residues. CDR3 region: CASSPRVNTEAFF. Written as DNA, the CDR3 is TGTGCCAGCAGCCCAAGGGTGAACACTGAAGCTTTCTTT. Combining the CDR3 with reference TRBV11-1 and TRBJ1-1 gives the whole variable domain EAEVAQSPRYKITEKSQAVAFWCDPISGHATLYWYRQILGQGPELLVQFQDESVVDDSQLPKDRFSAERLKGVDSTLKIQPAELGDSAMYLCASSPRVNTEAFFGQGTRLTVV.

V and J are TRBV7-2 and TRBJ2-7, with a possible D match to TRBD1 (6 bases). Trimming shortened V by 3 bases and J by 0 bases, and 12 bases separated the two germline ends. Per the germline V gene, CDR1 is SGHTA and CDR2 is FQGNSA. This CDR3 is 15 amino acids long. The CDR3 DNA reads TGTGCCAGCAGCTTTCGAGGGGACACCTCCTACGAGCAGTACTTC. Its protein product is CASSFRGDTSYEQYF.

A remark on this clone: This could be a read error, since a much larger clone is one nucleotide away. The identical CDR3 is also encoded by other nucleotide sequences in the sample. The chain links TRBV28 to TRBJ2-7; D uncertain. This CDR3 comprises 13 residues. V lost 2 bases and J lost 0, with 5 bases in between. From germline, CDR1 is MDHEN and CDR2 SYDVKM. The CDR3 DNA reads TGTGCCAGCAGTTTAGGGAACTCCTACGAGCAGTACTTC. Its translation is CASSLGNSYEQYF.

This rearrangement joins TRBV4-3 to TRBJ1-5; 7 nucleotides line up with TRBD1. V trimming: 1 base; J trimming: 3 bases; junction bases outside the gene matches: 6. The CDR3 covers 16 residues. Germline V gene sequence: CDR1 LGHNA, CDR2 YSLEER. This CDR3 is CASSQGIGGPNQPQHF. CDR3 coding DNA: TGCGCCAGCAGCCAAGGTATAGGGGGCCCCAATCAGCCCCAGCATTTT.

The chain links TRBV13 to TRBJ2-7; the D gene could be TRBD1 or TRBD2 (6 bases each). With 2 bases removed from V and 3 bases from J, the gap between germline ends came to 14 bases. The germline V gene has CDR1 PRHDT and CDR2 FYEKMQ (reference sequence). The CDR3 contains 15 residues. The CDR3 sequence is CASSLNFGGYYEQYF. CDR3 DNA sequence: TGTGCCAGCAGCTTAAATTTCGGGGGCTACTACGAGCAGTACTTC.

The chain is built from TRBV10-3 and TRBJ1-1; D might be TRBD1 (6 bases). This CDR3 spans 13 amino acids. V lost 3 bases, J lost 3 bases, and 8 bases lay in between. CDR1 ENHRY and CDR2 SYGVKD come from the germline V gene. The CDR3 loop reads CAISDAGDTEAFF. CDR3 nucleotide sequence: TGTGCCATCAGTGACGCAGGGGACACTGAAGCTTTCTTT.